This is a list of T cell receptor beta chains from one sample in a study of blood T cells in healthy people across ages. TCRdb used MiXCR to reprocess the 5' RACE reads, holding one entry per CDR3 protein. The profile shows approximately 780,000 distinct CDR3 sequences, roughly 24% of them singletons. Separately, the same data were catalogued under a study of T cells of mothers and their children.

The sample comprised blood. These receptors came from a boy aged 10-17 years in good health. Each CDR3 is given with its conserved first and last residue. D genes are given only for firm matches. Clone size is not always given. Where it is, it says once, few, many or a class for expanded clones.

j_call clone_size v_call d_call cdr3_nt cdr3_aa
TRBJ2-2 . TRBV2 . TGTGCCAGCAGTCCGAAACCCGGGGAGCTGTTTTTT CASSPKPGELFF
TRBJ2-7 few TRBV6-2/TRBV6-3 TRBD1 TGTGCCAGCAGTTACGGTAGACAGGGAAGACGCGCCTACGAGCAGTACTTC CASSYGRQGRRAYEQYF
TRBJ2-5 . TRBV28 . TGTGCCAGCAGCCTAAGGGGGGGTGGAAAAGAGACCCAGTACTTC CASSLRGGGKETQYF
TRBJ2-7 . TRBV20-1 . TGCAGTGCCGAAAGGAGGGACCCATTCTACGAGCAGTACTTC CSAERRDPFYEQYF
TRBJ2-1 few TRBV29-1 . TGCAGCGTTGGCTTAGATCCCTACAATGAGCAGTTCTTC CSVGLDPYNEQFF
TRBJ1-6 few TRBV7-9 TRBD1 TGTGCCAGCAGCTCGTACGGGACAGTGGAGGCTTCACCCCTCCACTTT CASSSYGTVEASPLHF
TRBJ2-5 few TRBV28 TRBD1 TGTGCCAGCATAGAGGGGCTGGCAGGGCCAACAGGGGTTAGGACCCAGTACTTC CASIEGLAGPTGVRTQYF
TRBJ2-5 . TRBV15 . TGTGCCACCAGCAGAAACCAGCGAGAGACCCAGTACTTC CATSRNQRETQYF
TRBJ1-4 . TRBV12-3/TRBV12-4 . TGTGCCAGTAGGTGGGGGGGGCCAACGGTAGATGAAAAACTGTTTTTT CASRWGGPTVDEKLFF
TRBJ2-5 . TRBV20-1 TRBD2 TGCAGTGCAGAGGGACTAGCGGGGGCCTACCAAGAGACCCAGTACTTC CSAEGLAGAYQETQYF
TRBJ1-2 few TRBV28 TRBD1 TGTGCCAGCAGAACCACAGGGACAGGGGGAGGCTACACCTTC CASRTTGTGGGYTF
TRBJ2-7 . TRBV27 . TGTGCCAGCAGTTTAAGCTCTCAGGGGCTATCCTACGAGCAGTACTTC CASSLSSQGLSYEQYF
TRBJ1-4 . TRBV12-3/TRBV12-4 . TGTGTCAGCAGTTTCGACAGGTCTAATGAAAAACTGTTTTTT CVSSFDRSNEKLFF
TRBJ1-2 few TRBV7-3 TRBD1 TGTGCCAGCAGCTCGGGTCCCGGGACAGGGGGCAATGGCTACACCTTC CASSSGPGTGGNGYTF
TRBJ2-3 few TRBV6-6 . TGTGCCAGCAGTAGCTCGGGACTGGCTTCCAATACGCAGTATTTT CASSSSGLASNTQYF
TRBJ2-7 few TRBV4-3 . TGCGCCAGCAGCCAACCGGGACACGGGCTATACGAGCAGTACTTC CASSQPGHGLYEQYF
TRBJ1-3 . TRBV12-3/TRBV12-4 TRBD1 TGTGCCAGCAGTCCTCAGGGGGCAATGGGAAACACCATATATTTT CASSPQGAMGNTIYF
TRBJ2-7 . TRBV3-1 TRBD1 TGTGCCAGCAGCCAAATGACAGGGTCCTGGGAGCAGTACTTC CASSQMTGSWEQYF
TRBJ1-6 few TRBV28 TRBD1 TGTGCCAGCAGTTTTCTACAGGGGGCTTCACCCCTCCACTTT CASSFLQGASPLHF
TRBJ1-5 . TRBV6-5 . TGTGCCAGCAGCTACTCGACAGGTGACAATCAGCCCCAGCATTTT CASSYSTGDNQPQHF
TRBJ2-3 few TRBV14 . TGTGCCAGCAGCCAAGTCGGGGTCAGCACAGATACGCAGTATTTT CASSQVGVSTDTQYF
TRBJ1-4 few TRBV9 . TGTGCCAGCAGCCCTCGGGGGGCCGAGGTCGAAAAACTGTTTTTT CASSPRGAEVEKLFF
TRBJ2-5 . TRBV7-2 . TGTGCCAGCGGCCGCTCGTCTCCCGAGACCCAGTACTTC CASGRSSPETQYF
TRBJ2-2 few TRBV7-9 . TGTGCCAGCAGCCTCGGTAGGGGCACCGGGGAGCTGTTTTTT CASSLGRGTGELFF
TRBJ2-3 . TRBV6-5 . TGTGCCAGCAGTTACTCGGTCAGGGGCGTAGATACGCAGTATTTT CASSYSVRGVDTQYF
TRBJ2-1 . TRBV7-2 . TGTGCCAGCAGCTTAGGGCCACAGAATGAGCAGTTCTTC CASSLGPQNEQFF
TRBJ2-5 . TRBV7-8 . TGTGCCAGCAGCCCCCTCCGGGGAGAGACCCAGTACTTC CASSPLRGETQYF
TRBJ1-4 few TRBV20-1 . TGCAGTGCTAGATCGGGACTGCTCGAAAAACTGTTTTTT CSARSGLLEKLFF
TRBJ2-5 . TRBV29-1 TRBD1 TGCAGCGCCGGGACAGGGGGCGCGGAGACCCAGTACTTC CSAGTGGAETQYF
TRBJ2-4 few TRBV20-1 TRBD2 TGCAGTGCTCAAGGCGGGAGTGGCATTCAGTACTTC CSAQGGSGIQYF
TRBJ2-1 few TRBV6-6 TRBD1 TGTGCCAGCAGCCCCGGGGGACAGGGGATCGATGAGCAGTTCTTC CASSPGGQGIDEQFF
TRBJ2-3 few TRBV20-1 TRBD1 TGCAGCGCACAGACAGGGGGCTTGACAGATACGCAGTATTTT CSAQTGGLTDTQYF
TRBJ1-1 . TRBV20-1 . TGCAGTGCCCCTAGCACCCTTGAAGCTTTCTTT CSAPSTLEAFF
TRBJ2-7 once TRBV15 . TGTGCCACCAGCACCCAAGGTGTCGAGCAGTACTTC CATSTQGVEQYF
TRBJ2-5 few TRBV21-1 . TGTGCCAGCAGGGACAGGGTTTACCAAGAGACCCAGTACTTC CASRDRVYQETQYF
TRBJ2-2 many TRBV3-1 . TGTGCCAGCAGCCCCCTTGACACCGGGGAGCTGTTTTTT CASSPLDTGELFF
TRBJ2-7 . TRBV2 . TGTGCCAGCAGTGATGGGACACACTACGAGCAGTACTTC CASSDGTHYEQYF
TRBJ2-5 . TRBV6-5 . TGTGCCAGCAGTTCCCATCCAACAGAGACCCAGTACTTC CASSSHPTETQYF
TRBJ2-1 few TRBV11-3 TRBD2 TGTGCCAGCAGTCTAGCGGGGGGGCCGAAGTACAATGAGCAGTTCTTC CASSLAGGPKYNEQFF
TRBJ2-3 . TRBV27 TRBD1 TGTGCCAGCAGCGAGACAGGGGGCGCTTCGTGGGTTTGGTATTTT CASSETGGASWVWYF
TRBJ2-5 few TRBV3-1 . TGTGCCAGCAGCCAAGAGGGTAGCAGCTACCAAGAGACCCAGTACTTC CASSQEGSSYQETQYF
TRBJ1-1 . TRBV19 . TGTGCCAGTAGTATAGGAGGGGACCTGAACACTGAAGCTTTCTTT CASSIGGDLNTEAFF
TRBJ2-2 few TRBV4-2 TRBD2 TGTGCCAGCAGCCCTCTCGGACTAGCCACCGGGGAGCTGTTTTTT CASSPLGLATGELFF
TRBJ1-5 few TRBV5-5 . TGTGCCAGCAGCCCGGGCAACAGCTTCCAGCCCCAGCATTTT CASSPGNSFQPQHF
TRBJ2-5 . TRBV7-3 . TGTGCCAGCAGCCAAGGGCTAGTCGGAGAGACCCAGTACTTC CASSQGLVGETQYF
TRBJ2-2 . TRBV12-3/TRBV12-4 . TGTGCCAGCATTATAGGACATAACACCGGGGAGCTGTTTTTT CASIIGHNTGELFF
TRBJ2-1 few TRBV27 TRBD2 TGTGCCAGCAGTGCCGGGGGGGCCATAGGGAATGAGCAGTTCTTC CASSAGGAIGNEQFF
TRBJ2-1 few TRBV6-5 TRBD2 TGTGCCAGCACTCTAGCGGGGGGTAACAATGAGCAGTTCTTC CASTLAGGNNEQFF
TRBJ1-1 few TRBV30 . TGTGCCTGGAGTACGGGGTCCGGGTACACTGAAGCTTTCTTT CAWSTGSGYTEAFF
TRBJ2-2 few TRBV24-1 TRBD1 TGTGCCACCAGTGACGAGGGACAGACAACCGGGGAGCTGTTTTTT CATSDEGQTTGELFF